Detailed here is one T cell receptor beta chain. These data belong to a study of blood T cell repertoires in COVID-19. Study at large: The United States, Italy and Spain provided the acute and convalescent COVID-19 samples. T cells, B-cell-depleted T cells, or PBMCs supplied cDNA or gDNA.

Per the original data handling: Estimation of nucleated cell counts relied on the amplification of reference gene primers. The table came from immunoSEQ multiplex PCR; TCRdb's copy has only in-frame clones and leaves some out. V and J calls and clone size are as listed in that table; D and trimming were resolved from the DNA. The data contain about 130,000 clones, approximately 88% of them singletons. Germline CDR1 and CDR2: SNHLY and FYNNEI. V lost 4 bases to trimming and J lost 4 bases, with 22 bases between them. The CDR3 covers 17 residues. Sequences were obtained from peripheral blood. The clonotype was recovered from a man aged 45-60 years with acute or convalescent COVID-19. The chain employs TRBV2 and TRBJ1-2, with D tentatively TRBD1 (6 bases). CDR3 amino acids: CASSARPYGTFSYGYTF. The CDR3 coding sequence is TGTGCCAGCAGTGCACGTCCATATGGGACATTTTCCTATGGCTACACCTTC.